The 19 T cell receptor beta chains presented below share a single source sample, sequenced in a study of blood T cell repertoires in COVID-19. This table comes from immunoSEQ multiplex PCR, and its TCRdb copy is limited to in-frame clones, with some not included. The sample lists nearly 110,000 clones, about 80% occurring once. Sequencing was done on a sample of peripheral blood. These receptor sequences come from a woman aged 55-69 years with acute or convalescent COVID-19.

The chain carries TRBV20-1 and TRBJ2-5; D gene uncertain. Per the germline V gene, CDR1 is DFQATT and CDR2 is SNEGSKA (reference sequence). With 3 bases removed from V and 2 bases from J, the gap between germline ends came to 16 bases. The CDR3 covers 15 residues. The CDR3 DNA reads TGCAGTGCTAGTAGCCCCATGCTACCACAAGAGACCCAGTACTTC. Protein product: CSASSPMLPQETQYF.

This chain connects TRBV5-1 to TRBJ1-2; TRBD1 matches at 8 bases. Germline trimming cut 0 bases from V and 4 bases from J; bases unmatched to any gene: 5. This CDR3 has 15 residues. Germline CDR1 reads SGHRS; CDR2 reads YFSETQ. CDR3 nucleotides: TGCGCCAGCAGCTTGGCCGGACAGGGCGCCTATGGCTACACCTTC. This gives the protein CASSLAGQGAYGYTF.

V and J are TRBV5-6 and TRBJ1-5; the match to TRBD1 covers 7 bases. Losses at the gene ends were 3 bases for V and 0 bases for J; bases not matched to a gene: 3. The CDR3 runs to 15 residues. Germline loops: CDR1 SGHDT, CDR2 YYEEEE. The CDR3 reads CASSYGTDSNQPQHF. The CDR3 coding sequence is TGTGCCAGCAGCTATGGGACAGATAGCAATCAGCCCCAGCATTTT.

This CDR3 is CAWSPQGDYTEAFF. The CDR3 nucleotides are TGTGCCTGGAGTCCCCAGGGGGACTACACTGAAGCTTTCTTT. The V call is TRBV30, the J call TRBJ1-1, with TRBD1 identical over 7 bases. CDR1 and CDR2 (germline): GTSNPN, SVGIG (reference sequence). V was pared by 2 bases and J by 3 bases, with 6 bases of the junction left unmatched. There are 14 residues in the CDR3.

The CDR3 nucleotides are TGTGCCAGCAGTGAACTTGGGCCACAAGAGACCCAGTACTTC. This sequence encodes CASSELGPQETQYF. The V call is TRBV2, the J call TRBJ2-5; no clear D gene. This CDR3 region has 14 residues. Germline loops: CDR1 SNHLY, CDR2 FYNNEI. Trimming pared 2 bases from V and 2 bases from J, leaving 9 bases between.

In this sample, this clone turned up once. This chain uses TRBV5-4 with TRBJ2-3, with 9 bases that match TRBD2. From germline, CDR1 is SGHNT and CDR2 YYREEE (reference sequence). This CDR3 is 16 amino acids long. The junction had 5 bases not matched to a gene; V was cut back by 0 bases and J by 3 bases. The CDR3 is CASSLGGGARTDTQYF. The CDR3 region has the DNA TGTGCCAGCAGCTTGGGCGGGGGGGCCAGAACAGATACGCAGTATTTT.

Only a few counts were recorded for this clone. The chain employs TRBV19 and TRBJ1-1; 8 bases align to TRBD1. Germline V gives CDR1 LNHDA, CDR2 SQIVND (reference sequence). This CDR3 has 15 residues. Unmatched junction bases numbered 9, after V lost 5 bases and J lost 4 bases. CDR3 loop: CASSLGQGGATEAFF. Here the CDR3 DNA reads TGTGCCAGTAGTCTCGGACAGGGAGGGGCCACTGAAGCTTTCTTT.

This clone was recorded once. DNA for the CDR3: TGTGCCAGCAGCCCCTCACACGCCGCGAACACTGAAGCTTTCTTT. This encodes CASSPSHAANTEAFF. The chain combines TRBV7-9 with TRBJ1-1, with D unclear. The CDR3 covers 15 residues. Germline CDR1 is SEHNR and CDR2 is FQNEAQ (reference sequence). V was trimmed by 5 bases and J by 1 base, leaving 14 bases between them.

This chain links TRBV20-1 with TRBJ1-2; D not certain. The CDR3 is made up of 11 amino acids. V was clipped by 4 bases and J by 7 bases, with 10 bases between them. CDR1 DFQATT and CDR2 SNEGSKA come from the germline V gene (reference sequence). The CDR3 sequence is CSATTSGGYTF. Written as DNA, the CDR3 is TGCAGTGCTACGACATCCGGTGGCTACACCTTC.

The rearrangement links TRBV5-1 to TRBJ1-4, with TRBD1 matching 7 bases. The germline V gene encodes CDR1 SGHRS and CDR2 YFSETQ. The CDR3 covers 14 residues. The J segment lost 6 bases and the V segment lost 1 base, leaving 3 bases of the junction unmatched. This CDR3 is CASSLQGGDEKLFF. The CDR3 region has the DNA TGCGCCAGCAGCTTGCAGGGGGGAGATGAAAAACTGTTTTTT.

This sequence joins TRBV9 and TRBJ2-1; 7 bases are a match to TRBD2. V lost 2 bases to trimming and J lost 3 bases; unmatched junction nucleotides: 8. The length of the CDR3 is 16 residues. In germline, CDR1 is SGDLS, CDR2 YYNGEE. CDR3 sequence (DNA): TGTGCCAGCAGCGTTTTGGCAGGGAGGGGCTACAATGAGCAGTTCTTC. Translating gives CASSVLAGRGYNEQFF.

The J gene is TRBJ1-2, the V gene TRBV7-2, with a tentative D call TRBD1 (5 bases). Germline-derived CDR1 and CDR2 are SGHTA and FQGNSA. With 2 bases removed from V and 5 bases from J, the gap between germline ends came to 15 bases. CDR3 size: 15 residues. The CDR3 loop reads CASSLLIGAGYGYTF. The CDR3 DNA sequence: TGTGCCAGCAGCTTACTAATTGGGGCAGGGTATGGCTACACCTTC. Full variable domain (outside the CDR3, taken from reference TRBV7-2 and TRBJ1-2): GAGVSQSPSNKVTEKGKDVELRCDPISGHTALYWYRQSLGQGLEFLIYFQGNSAPDKSGLPSDRFSAERTGGSVSTLTIQRTQQEDSAVYLCASSLLIGAGYGYTFGSGTRLTVV.

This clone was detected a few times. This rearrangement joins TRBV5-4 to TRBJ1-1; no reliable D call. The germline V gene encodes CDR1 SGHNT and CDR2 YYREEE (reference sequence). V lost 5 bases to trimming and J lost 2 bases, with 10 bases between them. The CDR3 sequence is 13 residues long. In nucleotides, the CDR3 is TGTGCCAGCAGGTTTCGGGAAAACACTGAAGCTTTCTTT. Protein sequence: CASRFRENTEAFF.

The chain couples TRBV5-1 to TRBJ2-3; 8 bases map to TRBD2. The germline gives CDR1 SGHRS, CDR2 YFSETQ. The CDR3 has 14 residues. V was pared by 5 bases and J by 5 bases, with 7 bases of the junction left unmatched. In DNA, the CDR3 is TGCGCCAGCAGTCTACTCCGGGGGGGAGATACGCAGTATTTT. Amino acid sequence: CASSLLRGGDTQYF.

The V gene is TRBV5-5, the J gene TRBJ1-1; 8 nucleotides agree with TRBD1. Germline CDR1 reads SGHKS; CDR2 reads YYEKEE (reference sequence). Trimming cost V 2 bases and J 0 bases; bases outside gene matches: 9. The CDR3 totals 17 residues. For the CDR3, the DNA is TGTGCCAGCAGCTTTTCAGGGGGCGCCCAAATGAACACTGAAGCTTTCTTT. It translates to CASSFSGGAQMNTEAFF.

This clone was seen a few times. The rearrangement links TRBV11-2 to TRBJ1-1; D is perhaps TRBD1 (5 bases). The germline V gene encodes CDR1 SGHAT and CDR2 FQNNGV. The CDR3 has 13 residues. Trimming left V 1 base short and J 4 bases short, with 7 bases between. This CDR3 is CASSLVQATEAFF. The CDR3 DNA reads TGTGCCAGCAGCTTAGTACAGGCCACTGAAGCTTTCTTT.

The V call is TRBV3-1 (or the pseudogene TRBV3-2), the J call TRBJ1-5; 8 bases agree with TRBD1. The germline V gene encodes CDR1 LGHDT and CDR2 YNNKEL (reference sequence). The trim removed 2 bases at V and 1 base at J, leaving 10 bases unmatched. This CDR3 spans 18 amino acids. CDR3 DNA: TGTGCCAGCAGCCAATGGACAGGGAGTGGTGAAAGCAATCAGCCCCAGCATTTT. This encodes CASSQWTGSGESNQPQHF.

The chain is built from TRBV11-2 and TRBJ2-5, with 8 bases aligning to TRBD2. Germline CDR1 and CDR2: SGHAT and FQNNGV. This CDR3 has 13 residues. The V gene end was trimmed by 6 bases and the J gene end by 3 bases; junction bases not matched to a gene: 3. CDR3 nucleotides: TGTGCCAGCAGATTTAGCGGGGAAGAGACCCAGTACTTC. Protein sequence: CASRFSGEETQYF.

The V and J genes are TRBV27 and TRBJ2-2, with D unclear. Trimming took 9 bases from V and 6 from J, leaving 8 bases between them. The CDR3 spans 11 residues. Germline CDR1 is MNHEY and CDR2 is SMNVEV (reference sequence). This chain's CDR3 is CASTSAGELFF. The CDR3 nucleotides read TGTGCCAGTACCTCGGCCGGGGAGCTGTTTTTT.